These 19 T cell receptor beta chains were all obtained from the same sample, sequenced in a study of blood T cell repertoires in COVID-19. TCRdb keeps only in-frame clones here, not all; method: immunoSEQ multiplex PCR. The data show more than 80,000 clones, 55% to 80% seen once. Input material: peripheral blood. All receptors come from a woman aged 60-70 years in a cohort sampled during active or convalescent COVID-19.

The CDR3 protein is CASSFLRTGKKLFF. For the CDR3, the DNA is TGTGCCAGCAGTTTTCTGAGGACAGGGAAAAAACTGTTTTTT. V and J are TRBV28 and TRBJ1-4; 8 bases map to TRBD1. This CDR3 has 14 residues. CDR1 is MDHEN and CDR2 is SYDVKM in the germline V gene. The V segment lost 3 bases and the J segment 9 bases; nucleotides outside the gene matches: 6.

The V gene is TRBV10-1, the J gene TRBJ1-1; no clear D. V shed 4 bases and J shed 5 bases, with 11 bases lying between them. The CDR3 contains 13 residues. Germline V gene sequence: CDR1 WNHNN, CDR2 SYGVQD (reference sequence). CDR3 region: CASSAVAGTEAFF. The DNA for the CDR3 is TGCGCCAGCAGTGCTGTGGCGGGGACTGAAGCTTTCTTT.

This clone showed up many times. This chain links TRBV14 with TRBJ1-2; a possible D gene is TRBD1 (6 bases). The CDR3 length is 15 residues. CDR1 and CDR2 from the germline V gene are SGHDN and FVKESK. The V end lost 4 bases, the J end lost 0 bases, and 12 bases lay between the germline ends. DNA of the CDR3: TGTGCCAGCAGCCTTAACAGGGCGTCTAACTATGGCTACACCTTC. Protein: CASSLNRASNYGYTF.

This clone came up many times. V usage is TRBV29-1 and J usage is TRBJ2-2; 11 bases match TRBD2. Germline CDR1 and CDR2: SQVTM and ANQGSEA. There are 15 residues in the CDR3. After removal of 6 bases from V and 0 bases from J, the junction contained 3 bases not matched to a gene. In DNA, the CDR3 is TGCAGCGTGGGGACTAGCGGCCCGAACACCGGGGAGCTGTTTTTT. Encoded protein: CSVGTSGPNTGELFF.

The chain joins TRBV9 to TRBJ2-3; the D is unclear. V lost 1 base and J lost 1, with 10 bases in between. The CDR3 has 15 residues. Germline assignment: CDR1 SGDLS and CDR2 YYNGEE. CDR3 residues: CASSVSPVGTDTQYF. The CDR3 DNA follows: TGTGCCAGCAGCGTAAGCCCCGTTGGCACAGATACGCAGTATTTT.

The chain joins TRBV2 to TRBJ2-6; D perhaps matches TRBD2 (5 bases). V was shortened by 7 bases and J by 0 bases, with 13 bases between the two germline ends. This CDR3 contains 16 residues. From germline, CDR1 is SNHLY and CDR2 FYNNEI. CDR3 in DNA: TGTGCCAGCACCCCGGGAAGCGCCTCTGGGGCCAACGTCCTGACTTTC. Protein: CASTPGSASGANVLTF.

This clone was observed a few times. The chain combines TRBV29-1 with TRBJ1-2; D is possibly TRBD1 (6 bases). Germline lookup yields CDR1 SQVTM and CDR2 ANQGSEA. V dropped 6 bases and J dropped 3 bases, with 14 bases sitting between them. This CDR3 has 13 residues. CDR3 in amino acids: CSVGTGIHYGYTF. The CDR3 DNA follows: TGCAGCGTCGGCACAGGGATTCACTATGGCTACACCTTC.

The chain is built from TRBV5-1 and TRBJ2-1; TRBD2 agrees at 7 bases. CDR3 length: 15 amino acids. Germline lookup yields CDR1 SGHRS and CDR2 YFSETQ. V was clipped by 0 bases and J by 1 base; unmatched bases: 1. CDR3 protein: CASSLVGGSYNEQFF. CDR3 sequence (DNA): TGCGCCAGCAGCTTGGTGGGGGGGTCCTACAATGAGCAGTTCTTC.

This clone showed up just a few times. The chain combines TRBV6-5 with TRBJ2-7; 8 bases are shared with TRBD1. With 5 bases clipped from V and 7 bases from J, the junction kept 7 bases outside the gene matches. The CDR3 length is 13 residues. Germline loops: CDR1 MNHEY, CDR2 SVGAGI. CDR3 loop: CASSTGGWSEQYF. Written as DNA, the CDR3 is TGTGCCAGCAGTACAGGGGGATGGAGTGAGCAGTACTTC.

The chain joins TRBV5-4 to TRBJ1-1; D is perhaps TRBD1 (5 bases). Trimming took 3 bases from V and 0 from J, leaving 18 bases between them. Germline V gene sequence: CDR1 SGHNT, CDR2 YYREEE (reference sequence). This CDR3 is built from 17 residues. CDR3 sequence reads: CASSSVGQGGLNTEAFF. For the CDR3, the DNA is TGTGCCAGCAGCTCGGTCGGCCAGGGAGGTTTGAACACTGAAGCTTTCTTT. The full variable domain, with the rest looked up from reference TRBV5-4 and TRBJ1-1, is ETGVTQSPTHLIKTRGQQVTLRCSSQSGHNTVSWYQQALGQGPQFIFQYYREEENGRGNFPPRFSGLQFPNYSSELNVNALELDDSALYLCASSSVGQGGLNTEAFFGQGTRLTVV.

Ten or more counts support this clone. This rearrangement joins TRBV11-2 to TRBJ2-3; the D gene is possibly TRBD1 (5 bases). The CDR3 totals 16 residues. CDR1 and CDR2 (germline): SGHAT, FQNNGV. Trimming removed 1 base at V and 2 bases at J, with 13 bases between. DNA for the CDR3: TGTGCCAGCAGCTTAGTAGGGGTGACCTTCACAGATACGCAGTATTTT. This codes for CASSLVGVTFTDTQYF.

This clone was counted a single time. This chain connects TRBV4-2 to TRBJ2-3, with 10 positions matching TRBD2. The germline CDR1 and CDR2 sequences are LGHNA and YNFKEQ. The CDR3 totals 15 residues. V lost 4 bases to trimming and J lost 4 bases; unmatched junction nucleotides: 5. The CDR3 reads CASSPSGGFPDTQYF. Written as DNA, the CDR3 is TGTGCCAGCAGCCCTAGCGGGGGCTTCCCAGATACGCAGTATTTT.

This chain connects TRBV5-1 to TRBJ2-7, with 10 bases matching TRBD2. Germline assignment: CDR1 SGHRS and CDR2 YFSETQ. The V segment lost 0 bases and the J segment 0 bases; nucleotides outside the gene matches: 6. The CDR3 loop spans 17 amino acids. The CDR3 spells CASSLGSGGTYSYEQYF. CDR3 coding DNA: TGCGCCAGCAGCTTGGGTAGCGGGGGGACCTACTCCTACGAGCAGTACTTC. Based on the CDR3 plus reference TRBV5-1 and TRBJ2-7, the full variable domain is KAGVTQTPRYLIKTRGQQVTLSCSPISGHRSVSWYQQTPGQGLQFLFEYFSETQRNKGNFPGRFSGRQFSNSRSEMNVSTLELGDSALYLCASSLGSGGTYSYEQYFGPGTRLTVT.

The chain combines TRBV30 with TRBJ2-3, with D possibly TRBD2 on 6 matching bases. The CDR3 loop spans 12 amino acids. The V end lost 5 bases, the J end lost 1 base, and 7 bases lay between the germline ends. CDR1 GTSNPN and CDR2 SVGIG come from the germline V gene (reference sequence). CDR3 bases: TGTGCCTGGGGCGGGGGCACAGATACGCAGTATTTT. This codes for CAWGGGTDTQYF.

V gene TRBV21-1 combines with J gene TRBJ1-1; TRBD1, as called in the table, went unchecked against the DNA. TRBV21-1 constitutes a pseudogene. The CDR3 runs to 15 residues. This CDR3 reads CASSKLGPLNTEAFF. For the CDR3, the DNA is TGTGCCAGCAGTAAGTTGGGGCCCCTGAACACTGAAGCTTTCTTT.

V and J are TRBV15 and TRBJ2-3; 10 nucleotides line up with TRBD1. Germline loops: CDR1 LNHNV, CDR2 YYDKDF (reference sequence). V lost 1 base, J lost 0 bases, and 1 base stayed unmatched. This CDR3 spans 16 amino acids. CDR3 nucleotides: TGTGCCACCAGCAGAGGACAGGGGGCGAGCACAGATACGCAGTATTTT. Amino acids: CATSRGQGASTDTQYF.

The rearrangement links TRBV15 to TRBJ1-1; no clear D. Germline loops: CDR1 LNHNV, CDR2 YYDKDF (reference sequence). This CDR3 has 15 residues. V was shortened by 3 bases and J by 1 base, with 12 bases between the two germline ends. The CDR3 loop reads CATSRDYHRNTEAFF. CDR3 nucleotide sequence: TGTGCCACCAGCAGGGATTATCACAGGAACACTGAAGCTTTCTTT.

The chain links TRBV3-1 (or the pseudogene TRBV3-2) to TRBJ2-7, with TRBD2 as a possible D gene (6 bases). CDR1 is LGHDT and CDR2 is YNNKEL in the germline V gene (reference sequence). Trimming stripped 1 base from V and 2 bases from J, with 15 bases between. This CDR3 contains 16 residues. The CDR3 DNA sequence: TGTGCCAGCAGCCAAGCATCCCAGCGGGTAACCTACGAGCAGTACTTC. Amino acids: CASSQASQRVTYEQYF.

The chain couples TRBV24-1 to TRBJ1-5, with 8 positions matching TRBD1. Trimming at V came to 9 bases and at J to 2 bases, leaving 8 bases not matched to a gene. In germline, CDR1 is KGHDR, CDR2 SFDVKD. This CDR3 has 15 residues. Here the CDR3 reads CATSAGGEGNQPQHF. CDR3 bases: TGTGCCACCTCCGCAGGGGGCGAGGGCAATCAGCCCCAGCATTTT.